Sequencing of this T cell receptor beta chain was carried out in a study of shared clonotypes between healthy human individuals. The overall study: Per donor, CD8 memory used one plate, CD8 naive used two, CD4 memory used three and CD4 naive used three.

V was shortened by 5 bases and J by 2 bases, with 16 bases between the two germline ends. The CDR3 loop spans 17 amino acids. The germline V gene has CDR1 LGHNA and CDR2 YNFKEQ. The test was conducted at deep level. The repertoire was sequenced with immunoSEQ multiplex PCR; TCRdb's copy has only in-frame clones and lacks some. The sample yields 110,000 or so clones, around two thirds seen once. Whole-study results and caveats: The authors expected sequencing depth to affect clonotype sharing among donors. Around 4.9% of naive CD4 clonotypes were shared across a few donors.

Details on this clone: Its antigen remains unidentified.

Material: memory CD8+ T cells sorted from blood. Subset defined: CD45RO+ cells pooled with CCR7-negative TemRA cells. The clonotype originates from a woman in her twenties or thirties in good health. The chain combines TRBV4-2 with TRBJ2-6; the D call may be TRBD1 or TRBD2 (5 bases each). The DNA of the CDR3 is TGTGCCAGCAGCATGGGGACCTCGGCCACTGGGGCCAACGTCCTGACTTTC. Encoded protein: CASSMGTSATGANVLTF.